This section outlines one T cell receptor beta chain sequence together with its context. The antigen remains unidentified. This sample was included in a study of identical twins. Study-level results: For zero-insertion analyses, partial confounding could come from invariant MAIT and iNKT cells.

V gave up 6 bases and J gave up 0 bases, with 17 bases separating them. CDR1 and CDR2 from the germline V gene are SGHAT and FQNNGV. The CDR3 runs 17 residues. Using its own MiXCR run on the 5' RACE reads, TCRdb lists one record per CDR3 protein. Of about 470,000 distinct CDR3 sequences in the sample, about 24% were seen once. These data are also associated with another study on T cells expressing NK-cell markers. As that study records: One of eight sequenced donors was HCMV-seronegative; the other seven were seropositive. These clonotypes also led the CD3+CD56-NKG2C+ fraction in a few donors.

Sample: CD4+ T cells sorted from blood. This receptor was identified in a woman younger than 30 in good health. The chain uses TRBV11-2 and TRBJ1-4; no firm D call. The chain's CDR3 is CASRKSRPVATNEKLFF. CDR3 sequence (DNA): TGTGCCAGCAGGAAATCCAGGCCGGTTGCAACTAATGAAAAACTGTTTTTT.